A single sample gave rise to the 20 T cell receptor beta chains below, sequenced in a study of blood T cell repertoires in COVID-19. Measured with immunoSEQ multiplex PCR; TCRdb has only the in-frame clones, and not every one. The repertoire holds over 65,000 clones, with approximately 90% as singletons. The sequenced material came from peripheral blood. The receptors here all came from a woman older than 75 with acute or convalescent COVID-19.

The genes are TRBV19 and TRBJ1-2; perhaps TRBD1 as D (6 bases). The CDR3 is 15 amino acids. V was pared by 6 bases and J by 4 bases, with 18 bases between. The germline CDR1 and CDR2 sequences are LNHDA and SQIVND (reference sequence). The CDR3 DNA is TGTGCCAGTAGCGGTGGAGCGGGGGGCCCCTATGGCTACACCTTC. Its translation is CASSGGAGGPYGYTF. Using reference TRBV19 and TRBJ1-2 for the parts outside the CDR3, the full variable domain is DGGITQSPKYLFRKEGQNVTLSCEQNLNHDAMYWYRQDPGQGLRLIYYSQIVNDFQKGDIAEGYSVSREKKESFPLTVTSAQKNPTAFYLCASSGGAGGPYGYTFGSGTRLTVV.

The chain recombines TRBV2 with TRBJ2-5, with 10 bases fitting TRBD1. The CDR3 runs 16 residues. Germline CDR1 reads SNHLY; CDR2 reads FYNNEI. After removal of 2 bases from V and 3 bases from J, the junction contained 6 bases not matched to a gene. CDR3 nucleotide sequence: TGTGCCAGCAGTGAAATTTGGACAGGGGGAAAAGAGACCCAGTACTTC. It specifies CASSEIWTGGKETQYF.

The V and J genes are TRBV2 and TRBJ1-3, with no clear D. The CDR3 runs 15 residues. Germline V CDR1 and CDR2: SNHLY, FYNNEI. The germline V and J ends were trimmed by 5 bases and 2 bases, with 13 bases remaining between them. The chain's CDR3 is CASSILNGAGNTIYF. The CDR3 DNA reads TGTGCCAGCAGTATTCTGAATGGAGCTGGAAACACCATATATTTT.

This chain links TRBV19 with TRBJ2-7; the D gene is possibly TRBD2 (6 bases). Deletions cut 5 bases from V and 5 bases from J, with 19 bases between. This CDR3 spans 15 amino acids. Germline assignment: CDR1 LNHDA and CDR2 SQIVND (reference sequence). The CDR3 here is CASSLASGASHEQYF. The CDR3 DNA reads as TGTGCCAGTAGTTTGGCATCGGGAGCTTCCCACGAGCAGTACTTC. Drawing the rest from reference TRBV19 and TRBJ2-7, the complete variable domain is DGGITQSPKYLFRKEGQNVTLSCEQNLNHDAMYWYRQDPGQGLRLIYYSQIVNDFQKGDIAEGYSVSREKKESFPLTVTSAQKNPTAFYLCASSLASGASHEQYFGPGTRLTVT.

The rearrangement uses TRBV7-9 and TRBJ2-7, with TRBD1 matching over 8 bases. CDR1 is SEHNR, CDR2 FQNEAQ, per germline (reference sequence). The V segment lost 5 bases and the J segment 3 bases; nucleotides outside the gene matches: 3. The length of the CDR3 is 13 residues. The CDR3 DNA reads TGTGCCAGCAGCGTCGGACAGGGCTACGAGCAGTACTTC. Translated: CASSVGQGYEQYF. Full variable domain (missing parts from reference TRBV7-9 and TRBJ2-7): DTGVSQNPRHKITKRGQNVTFRCDPISEHNRLYWYRQTLGQGPEFLTYFQNEAQLEKSRLLSDRFSAERPKGSFSTLEIQRTEQGDSAMYLCASSVGQGYEQYFGPGTRLTVT.

The rearrangement joins TRBV10-3 to TRBJ2-3; 8 bases line up with TRBD1. The CDR3 length is 16 residues. With V trimmed by 6 bases and J by 4 bases, 12 bases remained unmatched. Germline V gives CDR1 ENHRY, CDR2 SYGVKD. Here the CDR3 DNA reads TGTGCCATCAGCTTGCTACCACAGGGGGGCCCAGATACGCAGTATTTT. Residues: CAISLLPQGGPDTQYF.

This sequence joins TRBV5-1 and TRBJ2-6; D perhaps matches TRBD1 (5 bases). V lost 4 bases, J lost 2 bases, and 7 bases lay in between. Germline loops: CDR1 SGHRS, CDR2 YFSETQ. This CDR3 region has 14 residues. CDR3 DNA: TGCGCCAGCAGCGCAGGGCCTGGGGCCAACGTCCTGACTTTC. Translation gives CASSAGPGANVLTF.

The rearrangement uses TRBV5-6 and TRBJ2-7, with 12 bases that match TRBD2. The CDR3 runs to 16 residues. Trimming took 4 bases from V and 0 from J; bases not matched to a gene: 5. Germline V gene data show CDR1 as SGHDT and CDR2 as YYEEEE. For the CDR3, the DNA is TGTGCCAGCAGCCAGGGACTAGCGGGCCGCTCCTACGAGCAGTACTTC. Protein: CASSQGLAGRSYEQYF.

This sequence joins TRBV5-4 and TRBJ2-7; 7 bases agree with TRBD1. This CDR3 is built from 13 residues. V dropped 3 bases and J dropped 2; count of bases not matched to a gene: 2. The germline CDR1 and CDR2 sequences are SGHNT and YYREEE (reference sequence). CDR3 in DNA: TGTGCCAGCAGCTACACAGGGGCCTACGAGCAGTACTTC. It yields the protein CASSYTGAYEQYF.

V usage is TRBV12-3 or TRBV12-4 and J usage is TRBJ2-5; the D gene is possibly TRBD1 (5 bases). Trimming left V 6 bases short and J 4 bases short, with 12 bases between. CDR3 size: 13 residues. The CDR3 sequence is CASRVDSIETQYF. CDR3 DNA sequence: TGTGCCAGCAGAGTAGACAGCATAGAGACCCAGTACTTC.

This clone was seen a few times. This sequence joins TRBV20-1 and TRBJ2-3; D call uncertain. Germline V lookup: CDR1 DFQATT, CDR2 SNEGSKA (reference sequence). The CDR3 consists of 10 residues. V lost 5 bases and J 2 bases, leaving 2 bases between the germline ends. The CDR3 loop reads CSAYTDTQYF. In nucleotides, the CDR3 is TGCAGTGCTTACACAGATACGCAGTATTTT.

The chain is built from TRBV9 and TRBJ2-2; perhaps TRBD1 as D (6 bases). This CDR3 is 15 amino acids long. V gave up 4 bases and J gave up 3 bases, with 13 bases separating them. Germline V lookup: CDR1 SGDLS, CDR2 YYNGEE. The CDR3 nucleotides read TGTGCCAGCAGCAAACAGGGTCGGGACACCGGGGAGCTGTTTTTT. Translating gives CASSKQGRDTGELFF.

The chain uses TRBV5-6 and TRBJ1-5, with a possible D match to TRBD1 (5 bases). Per germline, CDR1 SGHDT and CDR2 YYEEEE. The V end lost 1 base, the J end lost 6 bases, and 11 bases lay between the germline ends. The length of the CDR3 is 14 residues. CDR3 DNA: TGTGCCAGCAGCTTGAAACAGGTGACTCAGCCCCAGCATTTT. Residues: CASSLKQVTQPQHF. The variable domain in full, with the rest retrieved from reference TRBV5-6 and TRBJ1-5, is DAGVTQSPTHLIKTRGQQVTLRCSPKSGHDTVSWYQQALGQGPQFIFQYYEEEERQRGNFPDRFSGHQFPNYSSELNVNALLLGDSALYLCASSLKQVTQPQHFGDGTRLSIL.

V usage is TRBV19 and J usage is TRBJ1-2; D gene uncertain. CDR1 LNHDA and CDR2 SQIVND come from the germline V gene (reference sequence). V lost 6 bases and J lost 4, with 12 bases in between. CDR3 length equals 13 residues. The CDR3 bases are TGTGCCAGTAGACCGATCCGGGGCTATGGCTACACCTTC. The encoded protein is CASRPIRGYGYTF.

The chain employs TRBV19 and TRBJ2-3, with D maybe TRBD1 (6 bases). V was cut by 5 bases and J by 6 bases, with 12 bases left in between. This CDR3 is built from 13 residues. Germline assignment: CDR1 LNHDA and CDR2 SQIVND (reference sequence). CDR3 in DNA: TGTGCCAGTAGTGTTAACAGGGCTGATACGCAGTATTTT. Protein sequence: CASSVNRADTQYF.

The genes are TRBV7-2 and TRBJ1-2; tentatively, D is TRBD1 (6 bases). This CDR3 is 12 amino acids long. Trimming removed 1 base from V and 8 bases from J, with 8 bases in between. Looked up from germline, CDR1 is SGHTA and CDR2 is FQGNSA. In DNA form, the CDR3 reads TGTGCCAGCAGCTTAGGGGGGGGCGGCTACACCTTC. Translating gives CASSLGGGGYTF.

The chain uses TRBV3-1 (or the pseudogene TRBV3-2) and TRBJ2-3; D call uncertain. The germline V gene has CDR1 LGHDT and CDR2 YNNKEL (reference sequence). This CDR3 has 13 residues. Trimming removed 1 base at V and 4 bases at J, with 6 bases between. CDR3 nucleotides: TGTGCCAGCAGCCAAGCTAATCCAGATACGCAGTATTTT. This translates into CASSQANPDTQYF.

The chain is built from TRBV19 and TRBJ2-5; TRBD2 is a possible D gene (6 bases). Trimming took off 4 bases at V and 10 bases at J, with 22 bases between the two ends. This CDR3 spans 15 amino acids. CDR1 LNHDA and CDR2 SQIVND come from the germline V gene (reference sequence). The CDR3 loop is CASSTISGGAVDQYF. CDR3 in DNA: TGTGCCAGTAGTACTATCTCTGGAGGGGCAGTGGACCAGTACTTC.

This chain uses TRBV14 with TRBJ1-2; the match to TRBD1 covers 7 bases. J lost 7 bases, V lost 0 bases, and 8 bases had no gene match. CDR1 SGHDN and CDR2 FVKESK come from the germline V gene. The CDR3 loop spans 15 amino acids. The CDR3 loop is CASSQDSTGASGYTF. The CDR3 bases are TGTGCCAGCAGCCAAGATAGTACAGGGGCAAGTGGCTACACCTTC.

This chain connects TRBV28 to TRBJ1-2; possible D gene TRBD1, 6 bases. Germline lookup yields CDR1 MDHEN and CDR2 SYDVKM. The CDR3 runs to 15 residues. The germline V and J ends were trimmed by 1 base and 4 bases, with 13 bases remaining between them. Here the CDR3 DNA reads TGTGCCAGCAGTTTATTATGGGACACCCTCTATGGCTACACCTTC. Amino acid sequence: CASSLLWDTLYGYTF.